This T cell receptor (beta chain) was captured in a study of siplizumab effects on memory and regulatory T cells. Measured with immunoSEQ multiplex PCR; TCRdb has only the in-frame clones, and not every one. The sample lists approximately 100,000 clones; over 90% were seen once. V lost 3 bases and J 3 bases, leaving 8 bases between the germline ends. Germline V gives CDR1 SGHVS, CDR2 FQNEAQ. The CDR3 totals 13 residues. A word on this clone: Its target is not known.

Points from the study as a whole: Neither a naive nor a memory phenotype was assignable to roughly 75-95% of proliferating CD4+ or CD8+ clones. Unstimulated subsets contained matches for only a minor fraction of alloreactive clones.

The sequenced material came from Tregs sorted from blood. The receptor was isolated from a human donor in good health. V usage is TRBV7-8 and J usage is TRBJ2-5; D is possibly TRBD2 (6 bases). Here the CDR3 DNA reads TGTGCCAGCAGCTTGGGACTGGAAGAGACCCAGTACTTC. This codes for CASSLGLEETQYF.